Listed below are T cell receptor beta chains from one sample, sequenced in a study of T cells in Graves' hyperthyroidism and ophthalmopathy. Each CDR3 protein is one row after TCRdb ran MiXCR on the multiplex PCR reads. The sample shows about 250,000 distinct CDR3 sequences, about 25% of them seen only once. The sequencing sample was made of blood. All receptors derive from a middle-aged woman with Graves' ophthalmopathy. Both conserved end residues are part of each CDR3. A D gene is named only where the DNA matches it firmly. Not every row has a clone size; where given, it reads once, few, many or a size class.

>NA|many|TRBV14|TRBJ1-5
TGTGCCAGCAGCCAAGCAGGGCATCAGCCCCAGCATTTT
CASSQAGHQPQHF
>NA|NA|TRBV29-1|TRBJ2-2
TGCAGCGTTGAGCGGGGGATAGGGGGCCCCGGGGAGCTGTCTTTT
CSVERGIGGPGELSF
>TRBD1|many|TRBV6-1|TRBJ2-5
TGTGCCAGCAGTGAAACCACAGGGGGCGCGGAGACCCAGTACTTC
CASSETTGGAETQYF
>TRBD2|many|TRBV7-2|TRBJ2-7
TGTGCCAGCAGCTCCCCCCCGGGACTAGTGTGGGAGCAGTACTTC
CASSSPPGLVWEQYF
>TRBD1|many|TRBV28|TRBJ2-7
TGTGCCAGCAGTTGGACAGGGGAAGGATCCTACGAGCAGTACTTC
CASSWTGEGSYEQYF
>NA|many|TRBV20-1|TRBJ2-5
TGCAGTGCTAGGGGGACGGATCCCGTGGAGACCCAGTACTTC
CSARGTDPVETQYF
>NA|many|TRBV11-2|TRBJ1-1
TGTGCCAGCAGCTTTATTCAGGGTTACACTGAAGCTTTCTTT
CASSFIQGYTEAFF
>NA|many|TRBV11-2|TRBJ2-5
TGTGCCAGCAGCCTCCACGCAAGGGGCGGAGAGACCCAGTACTTC
CASSLHARGGETQYF
>NA|few|TRBV7-2|TRBJ1-2
TGTGCCAGCAGCCCAACAGGGTCTACTGGCTACACCTTC
CASSPTGSTGYTF
>NA|many|TRBV20-1|TRBJ2-5
TGCAGTGCTAGTACGCAAGAGACCCAGTACTTC
CSASTQETQYF
>NA|NA|TRBV24-1|TRBJ2-5
TGTGCCACCAGTAACGCAGAGACCCAGTACTTC
CATSNAETQYF
>TRBD2|many|TRBV27|TRBJ2-7
TGTGCCAGCAGTTTATCCCCTTCCATAGCGGGAGACGAGCAGTACTTC
CASSLSPSIAGDEQYF
>TRBD1|once|TRBV11-2|TRBJ2-5
TGTGCCAGCAGCTTGAGGACAGGGCCGGGGGAAACCCAGTACTTC
CASSLRTGPGETQYF
>NA|many|TRBV6-1|TRBJ2-2
TGTGCCAGCGGCTTTATAGGCCCCAACACCGGGGAGCTGTTTTTT
CASGFIGPNTGELFF
>NA|NA|TRBV28|TRBJ1-1
TGTGCCAGCAGTCCGGCCCCGGACCTTGAAGCTTTCTTT
CASSPAPDLEAFF
>NA|many|TRBV9|TRBJ2-5
TGTGCCAGCAGCGCCTCGCAGGGAGCCCAAGAGACCCAGTACTTC
CASSASQGAQETQYF
>TRBD1|NA|TRBV18|TRBJ1-5
TGTGCCAGCTCAACGACAGGGGACTTAAGTCAGCCCCAGCATTTT
CASSTTGDLSQPQHF
>TRBD1|many|TRBV29-1|TRBJ1-5
TGCAGCGTCGAGACAGGGGACGGTCAGCCCCAGCATTTT
CSVETGDGQPQHF
>NA|many|TRBV7-8|TRBJ2-7
TGTGCCAGCAGCTCGGACTTTAACTACGAGCAGTACTTC
CASSSDFNYEQYF
>NA|few|TRBV20-1|TRBJ2-5
TGCAGTGCTTTCTGGGAGACCCAGTACTTC
CSAFWETQYF
>NA|many|TRBV20-1|TRBJ2-7
TGCAGTGCTAGAGGACGGGAGAACTCCTACGAGCAGTACTTC
CSARGRENSYEQYF
>NA|many|TRBV2|TRBJ1-5
TGTGCCAGCAGTGTGGGGGGGGGCTGGGAGCCCCAGCATTTT
CASSVGGGWEPQHF
>NA|NA|TRBV6-2/TRBV6-3|TRBJ1-1
TGTGCCAGCAGTTACCCCCAGGAGAACACTGAAGCTTTCTTT
CASSYPQENTEAFF
>NA|many|TRBV12-3/TRBV12-4|TRBJ1-2
TGTGCCAGCAACGAGCACGCTAACTATGGCTACACCTTC
CASNEHANYGYTF
>TRBD2|many|TRBV4-2|TRBJ2-5
TGTGCCAGCAGCCAATCGGGAGGGTGGGGAGAGACCCAGTACTTC
CASSQSGGWGETQYF
>TRBD1|many|TRBV6-5|TRBJ1-6
TGTGCCAGCAGTTACCGGACAGGGTCCAATTCACCCCTCCACTTT
CASSYRTGSNSPLHF
>TRBD2|many|TRBV19|TRBJ2-5
TGTGCCAGTAGTCCCCGGTCTAGCGGATCCCTCGGGGAGACCCAGTACTTC
CASSPRSSGSLGETQYF
>NA|many|TRBV4-1|TRBJ2-7
TGCGCCAGCAGCCAAGGACAGGGGGCGGTAGCGGGGGAGTACTTC
CASSQGQGAVAGEYF
>NA|many|TRBV7-8|TRBJ1-5
TGTGCCAGCAGCTTAAGTCGAGCCGCACAACTGCCCCAGCATTTT
CASSLSRAAQLPQHF
>NA|many|TRBV3-1|TRBJ2-7
TGTGCCAGCAGCCAAGGCTGGACGTCCTACGAGCAGTACTTC
CASSQGWTSYEQYF
>NA|many|TRBV10-3|TRBJ1-1
TGTGCCATCAGTCCCAGGGCCCTGAACACTGAAGCTTTCTTT
CAISPRALNTEAFF
>NA|many|TRBV7-6|TRBJ2-7
TGTGCCAGCAGCTTAGGGGGGTACTACGAGCAGTACTTC
CASSLGGYYEQYF
>NA|many|TRBV2|TRBJ2-5
TGTGCCAGCAGTGAAGGGGGGGTCCTCCAAGAGACCCAGTACTTC
CASSEGGVLQETQYF
>NA|NA|TRBV2|TRBJ1-1
TGTGCCAGCCTTTGGGACCCAGGCGTGGACACTGAAGCTTTCTTT
CASLWDPGVDTEAFF
>NA|many|TRBV7-9|TRBJ1-1
TGTGCCAGCAGCGCAGACGACAGCTCGAGCACTGAAGCTTTCTTT
CASSADDSSSTEAFF
>TRBD1|many|TRBV5-1|TRBJ2-7
TGCGCCAGCAGCGTCGGGGACAGGGAGCCCTACGAGCAGTACTTC
CASSVGDREPYEQYF
>NA|many|TRBV12-3/TRBV12-4|TRBJ2-2
TGTGCCAGCAGTCCCAGGGCCGGAACCACCGGGGAGCTGTTTTTT
CASSPRAGTTGELFF
>TRBD1|many|TRBV20-1|TRBJ2-7
TGCAGTGCTAGATCCCCTAATGGGGGAAGGGACAGCGAGCAGTACTTC
CSARSPNGGRDSEQYF
>NA|many|TRBV6-1|TRBJ1-6
TGTGCCAGCAATAATTACACGGCCTATAATTCACCCCTCCACTTT
CASNNYTAYNSPLHF
>NA|many|TRBV19|TRBJ1-1
TGTGCCAGTAGTATAGTATATACAGTACTGATGAACACTGAAGCTTTCTTT
CASSIVYTVLMNTEAFF
>NA|many|TRBV5-1|TRBJ1-2
TGCGCCAGCAGCCCTGGAAGGGGGTCTCGGCATGGCTACACCTTC
CASSPGRGSRHGYTF
>NA|NA|TRBV6-1|TRBJ2-5
TGTGCCAGCAGCCTCGAAGGGGGATCGGGGACCCAGTACTTC
CASSLEGGSGTQYF
>NA|many|TRBV6-1|TRBJ1-2
TGTGCCAGCAGTGAATCACCTGATGGTTACACCTTC
CASSESPDGYTF
>TRBD1|many|TRBV4-2|TRBJ1-2
TGTGCCAGCAGCCAAGACTCCGGGACAGGGACGTATGGCTACACCTTC
CASSQDSGTGTYGYTF
>TRBD1|few|TRBV27|TRBJ2-7
TGTGCCAGCTCCCCCTCCCCCCCGGGACAGGCCTACGAGCAGTACTTC
CASSPSPPGQAYEQYF
>TRBD1|NA|TRBV6-4|TRBJ1-2
TGTGCCAGCAGCGACAGGGGGGGTGGCTACACCTTC
CASSDRGGGYTF
>NA|many|TRBV6-6|TRBJ2-7
TGTGCCAGCAGTCTAACAGGGTCAGGGACCTACGAGCAGTACTTC
CASSLTGSGTYEQYF
>NA|many|TRBV15|TRBJ2-7
TGTGCCACCAGCAGAGATCTGGGAACGGGCTCCTACGAGCAGTACTTC
CATSRDLGTGSYEQYF
>TRBD2|many|TRBV7-9|TRBJ2-5
TGTGCCAGCAGCTGGGGGGGGGAGACCCAGTACTTC
CASSWGGETQYF
>TRBD2|NA|TRBV30|TRBJ2-5
TGTGCCTGGACCGGGACTAACCACCTTCTGGCCCAGTACTTC
CAWTGTNHLLAQYF
>NA|many|TRBV20-1|TRBJ2-5
TGCAGTGCTCCACCGGGTGGTGTGGAGACCCAGTACTTC
CSAPPGGVETQYF
>TRBD2|many|TRBV2|TRBJ2-7
TGTGCCAGCAGGGGGACTAGCGGGAGGCGGGAGCAGTACTTC
CASRGTSGRREQYF
>NA|NA|TRBV28|TRBJ2-7
TGTGCCAGCGGGACACCCTACGAGCAGTACTTC
CASGTPYEQYF
>TRBD1|NA|TRBV12-3/TRBV12-4|TRBJ1-1
TGTGCCAGCAGTCACCGACAGGGCTCCATTGTTGAAGCTTTCTTT
CASSHRQGSIVEAFF
>NA|many|TRBV11-2|TRBJ2-7
TGTGCCAGCAGCCAAGAAGGGGGTCCCTACGAGCAGTACTTC
CASSQEGGPYEQYF